The present entry profiles one T cell receptor beta chain with its context. The antigen is not known. The V gene's germline CDR1 is SGHNT and CDR2 YYREEE (reference sequence). V shed 3 bases and J 5 bases; nucleotides not matched to a gene: 14. The CDR3 contains 19 residues. The data stem from a study of vaccination effects on CD4 cells after COVID-19. The overall study: All study participants received two doses of BNT162b2 or mRNA-1273 vaccine.

Repertoires were generated with immunoSEQ multiplex PCR, while TCRdb's copy carries only in-frame clones and drops some. The sample has about 60,000 clones; roughly 81% are singletons. Sequencing was preceded by expansion of antigen-specific CD4+ T cells with viral peptide pools in the ViraFEST assay. Culture proceeded for 10 days, and CD4+ T cells were then isolated. This rearrangement joins TRBV5-4 to TRBJ2-2; 12 bases map to TRBD2. The specimen comprised CD4+ T cells from PBMCs cultured with HCoV-229E spike peptides, sampled before COVID-19 vaccination. The clonotype was recovered from a human donor who received a COVID-19 vaccine. The CDR3 DNA sequence: TGTGCCAGCAGCTCCCCCGGGGCTAGCGGGGGGGCGGGAACCGGGGAGCTGTTTTTT. This sequence encodes CASSSPGASGGAGTGELFF. Filled out from reference TRBV5-4 and TRBJ2-2, the complete variable domain reads ETGVTQSPTHLIKTRGQQVTLRCSSQSGHNTVSWYQQALGQGPQFIFQYYREEENGRGNFPPRFSGLQFPNYSSELNVNALELDDSALYLCASSSPGASGGAGTGELFFGEGSRLTVL.